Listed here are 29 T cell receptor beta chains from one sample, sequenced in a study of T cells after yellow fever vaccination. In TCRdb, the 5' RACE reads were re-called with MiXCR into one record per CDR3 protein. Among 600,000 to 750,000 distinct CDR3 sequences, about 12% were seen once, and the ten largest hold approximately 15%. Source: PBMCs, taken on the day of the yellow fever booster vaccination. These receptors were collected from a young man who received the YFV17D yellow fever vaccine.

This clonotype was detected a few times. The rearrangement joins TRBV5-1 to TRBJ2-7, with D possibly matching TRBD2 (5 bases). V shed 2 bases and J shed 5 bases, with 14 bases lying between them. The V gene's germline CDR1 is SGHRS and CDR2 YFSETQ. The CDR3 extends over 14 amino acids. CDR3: CASSLRVRGDEQYF. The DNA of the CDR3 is TGCGCCAGCAGCTTACGAGTCCGGGGAGACGAGCAGTACTTC.

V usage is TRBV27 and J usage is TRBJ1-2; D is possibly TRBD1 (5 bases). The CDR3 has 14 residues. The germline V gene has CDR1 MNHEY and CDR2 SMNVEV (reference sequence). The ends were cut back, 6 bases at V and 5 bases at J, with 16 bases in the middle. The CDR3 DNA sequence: TGTGCCAGCAGCCAGGGTGCGGACGGATATGGCTACACCTTC. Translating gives CASSQGADGYGYTF.

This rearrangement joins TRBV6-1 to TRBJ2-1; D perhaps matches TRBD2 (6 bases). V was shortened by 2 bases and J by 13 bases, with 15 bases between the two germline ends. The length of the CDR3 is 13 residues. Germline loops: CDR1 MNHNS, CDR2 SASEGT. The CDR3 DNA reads TGTGCCAGCAGTGAAACGGACTATCTAGTCCAGTTCTTC. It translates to CASSETDYLVQFF.

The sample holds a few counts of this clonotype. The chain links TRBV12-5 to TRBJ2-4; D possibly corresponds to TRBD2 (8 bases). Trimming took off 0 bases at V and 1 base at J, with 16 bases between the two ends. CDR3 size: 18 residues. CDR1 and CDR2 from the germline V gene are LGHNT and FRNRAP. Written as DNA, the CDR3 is TGTGCTAGTGGTTTGGTACGGGAGGGGGCCGGGGCCAAAAACATTCAGTACTTC. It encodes CASGLVREGAGAKNIQYF.

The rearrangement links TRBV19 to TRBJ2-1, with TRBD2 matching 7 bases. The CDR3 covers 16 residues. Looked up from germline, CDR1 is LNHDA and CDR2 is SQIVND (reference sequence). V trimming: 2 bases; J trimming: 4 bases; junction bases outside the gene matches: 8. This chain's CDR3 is CASSITAGEPYNEQFF. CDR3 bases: TGTGCCAGTAGTATAACGGCGGGAGAACCTTACAATGAGCAGTTCTTC.

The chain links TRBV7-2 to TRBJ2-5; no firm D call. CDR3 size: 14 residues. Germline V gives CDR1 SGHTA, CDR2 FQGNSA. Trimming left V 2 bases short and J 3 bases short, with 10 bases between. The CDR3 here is CASSLLGLKETQYF. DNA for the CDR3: TGTGCCAGCAGCTTATTAGGCCTTAAAGAGACCCAGTACTTC.

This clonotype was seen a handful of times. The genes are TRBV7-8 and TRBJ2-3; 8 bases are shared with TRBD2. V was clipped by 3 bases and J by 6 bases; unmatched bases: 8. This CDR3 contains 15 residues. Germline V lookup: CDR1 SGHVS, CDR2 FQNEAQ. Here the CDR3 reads CASSFSGTKGDTQYF. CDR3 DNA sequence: TGTGCCAGCAGCTTTAGCGGGACCAAGGGGGATACGCAGTATTTT.

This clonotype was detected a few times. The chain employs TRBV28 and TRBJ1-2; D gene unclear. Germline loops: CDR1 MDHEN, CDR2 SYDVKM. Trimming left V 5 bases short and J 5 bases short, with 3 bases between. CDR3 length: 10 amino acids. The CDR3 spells CASSQYGYTF. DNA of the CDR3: TGTGCCAGCAGTCAATATGGCTACACCTTC.

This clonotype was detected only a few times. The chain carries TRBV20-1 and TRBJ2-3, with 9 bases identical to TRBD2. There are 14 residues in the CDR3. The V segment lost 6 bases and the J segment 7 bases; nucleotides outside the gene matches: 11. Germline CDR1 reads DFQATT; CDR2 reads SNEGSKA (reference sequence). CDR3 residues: CSASHRSGRYTQYF. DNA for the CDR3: TGCAGTGCCTCTCACCGCAGCGGGAGGTATACGCAGTATTTT.

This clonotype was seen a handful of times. The CDR3 loop reads CASSLGRASNSPLHF. The CDR3 nucleotides are TGTGCCAGCAGCTTGGGCCGGGCCTCTAATTCACCCCTCCACTTT. This chain joins TRBV5-4 and TRBJ1-6; D remains unclear. Between the trimmed V and J ends, which lost 0 bases and 6 bases, there was a span of 10 bases. The CDR3 loop spans 15 amino acids. CDR1 and CDR2 from the germline V gene are SGHNT and YYREEE (reference sequence).

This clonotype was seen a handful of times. In DNA form, the CDR3 reads TGTGCCAGCAGCTCAACCTGGACAGCCTATGGCTACACCTTC. Its protein product is CASSSTWTAYGYTF. The V and J genes are TRBV7-9 and TRBJ1-2; maybe TRBD1 (6 bases). V was cut by 4 bases and J by 4 bases, with 13 bases left in between. The CDR3 has 14 residues. From germline, CDR1 is SEHNR and CDR2 FQNEAQ (reference sequence).

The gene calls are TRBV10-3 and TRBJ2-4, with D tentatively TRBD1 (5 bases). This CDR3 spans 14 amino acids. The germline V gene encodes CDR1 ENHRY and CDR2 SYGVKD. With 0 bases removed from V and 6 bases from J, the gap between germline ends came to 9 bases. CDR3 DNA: TGTGCCATCAGTGAGTCGACAGCGAGAAACATTCAGTACTTC. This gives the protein CAISESTARNIQYF.

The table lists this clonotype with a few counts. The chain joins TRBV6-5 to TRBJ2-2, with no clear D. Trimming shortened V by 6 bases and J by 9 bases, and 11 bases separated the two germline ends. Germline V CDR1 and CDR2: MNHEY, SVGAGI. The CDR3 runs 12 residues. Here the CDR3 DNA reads TGTGCCAGCAGCGAGCTTTTCCGGGAGCTGTTTTTT. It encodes CASSELFRELFF.

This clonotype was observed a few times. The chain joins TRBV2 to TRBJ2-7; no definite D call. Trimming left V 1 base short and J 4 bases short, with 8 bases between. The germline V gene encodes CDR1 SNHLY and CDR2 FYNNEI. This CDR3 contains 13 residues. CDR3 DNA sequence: TGTGCCAGCAGTGAAGGTTCAAGGTACGAGCAGTACTTC. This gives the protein CASSEGSRYEQYF.

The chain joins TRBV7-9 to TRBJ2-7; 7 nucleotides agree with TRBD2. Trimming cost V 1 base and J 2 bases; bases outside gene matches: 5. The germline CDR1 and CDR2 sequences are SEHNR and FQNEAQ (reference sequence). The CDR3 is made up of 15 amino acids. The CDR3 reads CASSLGGRGTYEQYF. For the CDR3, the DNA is TGTGCCAGCAGCTTAGGCGGGAGAGGCACCTACGAGCAGTACTTC.

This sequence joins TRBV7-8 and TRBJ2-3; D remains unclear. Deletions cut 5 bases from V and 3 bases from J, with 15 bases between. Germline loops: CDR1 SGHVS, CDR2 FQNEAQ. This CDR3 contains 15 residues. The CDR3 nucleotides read TGTGCCAGCAGCCATGGACGGCTTCCAACAGATACGCAGTATTTT. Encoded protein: CASSHGRLPTDTQYF.

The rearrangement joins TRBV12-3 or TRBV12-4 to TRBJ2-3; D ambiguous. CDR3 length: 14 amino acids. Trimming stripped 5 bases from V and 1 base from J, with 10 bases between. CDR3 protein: CASSREVGTDTQYF. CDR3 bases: TGTGCCAGCAGTCGAGAGGTGGGCACAGATACGCAGTATTTT.

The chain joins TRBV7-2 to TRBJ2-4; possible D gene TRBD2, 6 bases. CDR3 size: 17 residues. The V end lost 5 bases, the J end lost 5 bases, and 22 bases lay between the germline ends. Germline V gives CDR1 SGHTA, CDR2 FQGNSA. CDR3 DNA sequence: TGTGCCAGCAGCGTAGGAGGATTCGGGACTGGCCAAAACATTCAGTACTTC. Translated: CASSVGGFGTGQNIQYF. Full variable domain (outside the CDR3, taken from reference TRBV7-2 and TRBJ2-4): GAGVSQSPSNKVTEKGKDVELRCDPISGHTALYWYRQSLGQGLEFLIYFQGNSAPDKSGLPSDRFSAERTGGSVSTLTIQRTQQEDSAVYLCASSVGGFGTGQNIQYFGAGTRLSVL.

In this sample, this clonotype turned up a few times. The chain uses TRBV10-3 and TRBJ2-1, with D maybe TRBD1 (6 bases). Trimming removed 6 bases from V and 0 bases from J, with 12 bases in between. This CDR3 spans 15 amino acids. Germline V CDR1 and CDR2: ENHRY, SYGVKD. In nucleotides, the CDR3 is TGTGCCATCAGCAGGGGATACAGCTCCTACAATGAGCAGTTCTTC. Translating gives CAISRGYSSYNEQFF.

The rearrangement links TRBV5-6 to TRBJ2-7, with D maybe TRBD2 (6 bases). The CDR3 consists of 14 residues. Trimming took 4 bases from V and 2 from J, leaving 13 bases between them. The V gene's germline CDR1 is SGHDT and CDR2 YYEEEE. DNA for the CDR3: TGTGCCAGCAGCACGGGGACTTCCCCCTACGAGCAGTACTTC. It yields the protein CASSTGTSPYEQYF.

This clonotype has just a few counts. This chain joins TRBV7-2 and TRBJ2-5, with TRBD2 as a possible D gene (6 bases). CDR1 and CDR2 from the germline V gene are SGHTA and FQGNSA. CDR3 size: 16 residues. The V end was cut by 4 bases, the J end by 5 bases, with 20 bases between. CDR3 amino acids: CASSSLDGRGGETQYF. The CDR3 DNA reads TGTGCCAGCAGCTCTCTAGACGGGAGAGGAGGGGAGACCCAGTACTTC.

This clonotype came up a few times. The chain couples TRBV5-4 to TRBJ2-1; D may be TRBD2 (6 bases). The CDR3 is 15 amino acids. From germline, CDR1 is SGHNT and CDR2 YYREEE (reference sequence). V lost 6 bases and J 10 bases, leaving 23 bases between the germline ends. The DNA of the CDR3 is TGTGCCAGCACAATGGTGGTAGCGGAGGTAGCAGAGCAGTTCTTC. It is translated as CASTMVVAEVAEQFF.

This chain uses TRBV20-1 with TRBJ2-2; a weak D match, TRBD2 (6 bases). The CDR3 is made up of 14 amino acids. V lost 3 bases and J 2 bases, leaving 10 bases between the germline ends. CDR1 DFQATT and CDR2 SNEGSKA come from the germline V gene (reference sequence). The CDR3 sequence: CSARTGTNTGELFF. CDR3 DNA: TGCAGTGCTAGGACCGGGACTAACACCGGGGAGCTGTTTTTT.

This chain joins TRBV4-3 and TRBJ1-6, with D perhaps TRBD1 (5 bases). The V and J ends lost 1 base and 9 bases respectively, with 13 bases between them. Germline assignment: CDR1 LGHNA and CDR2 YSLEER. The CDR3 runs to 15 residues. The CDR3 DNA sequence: TGCGCCAGCAGCCAAGGGGGCTCGGGTGGTTCACCCCTCCACTTT. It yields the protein CASSQGGSGGSPLHF.

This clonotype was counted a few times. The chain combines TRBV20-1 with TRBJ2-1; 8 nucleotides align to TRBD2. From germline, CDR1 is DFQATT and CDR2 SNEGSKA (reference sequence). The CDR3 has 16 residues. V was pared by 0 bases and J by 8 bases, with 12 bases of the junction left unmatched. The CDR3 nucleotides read TGCAGTGCTAGAGACACCGGGACTAGGGGAGGATATGAGCAGTTCTTC. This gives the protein CSARDTGTRGGYEQFF.

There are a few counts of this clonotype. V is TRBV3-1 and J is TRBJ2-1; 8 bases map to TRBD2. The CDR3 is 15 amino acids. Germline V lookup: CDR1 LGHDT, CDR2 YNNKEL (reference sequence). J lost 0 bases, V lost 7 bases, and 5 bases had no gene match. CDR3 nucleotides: TGTGCCAGCACCCCTAGCGGGCTCTCCTACAATGAGCAGTTCTTC. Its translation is CASTPSGLSYNEQFF.

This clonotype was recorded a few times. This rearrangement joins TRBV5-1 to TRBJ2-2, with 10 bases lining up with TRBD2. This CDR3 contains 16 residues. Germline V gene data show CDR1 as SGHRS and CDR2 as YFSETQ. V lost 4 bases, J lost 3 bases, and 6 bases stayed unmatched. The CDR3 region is CASSMLAGGYTGELFF. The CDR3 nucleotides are TGCGCCAGCAGCATGTTAGCGGGAGGTTACACCGGGGAGCTGTTTTTT.

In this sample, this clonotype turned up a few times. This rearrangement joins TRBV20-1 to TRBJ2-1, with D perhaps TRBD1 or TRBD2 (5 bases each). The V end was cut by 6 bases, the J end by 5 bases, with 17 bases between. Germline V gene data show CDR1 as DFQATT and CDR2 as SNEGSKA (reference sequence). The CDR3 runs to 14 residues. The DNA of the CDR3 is TGCAGTGCCCCTGCCCCGGGACCAAACAATGAGCAGTTCTTC. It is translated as CSAPAPGPNNEQFF.

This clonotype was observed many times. CDR3 loop: CASSYLGRKEAFF. The CDR3 bases are TGTGCCAGCAGTTACTTGGGCAGGAAAGAAGCTTTCTTT. The V call is TRBV6-2 or TRBV6-3, the J call TRBJ1-1; no clear D gene. The germline V gene encodes CDR1 MNHEY and CDR2 SVGEGT. CDR3 length equals 13 residues. V lost 1 base, J lost 8 bases, and 11 bases lay in between.